These 21 T cell receptor beta chains were all obtained from the same sample, sequenced in a study of glioma-infiltrating T cells after dendritic cell vaccination. Produced via immunoSEQ multiplex PCR; TCRdb's table is partial and in-frame only. The data hold about 30,000 clones, with approximately 90% observed a single time. Source: blood, taken before dendritic cell vaccination. The receptors originated from a human donor with glioblastoma.

The J gene is TRBJ1-2, the V gene TRBV7-2, with D unclear. The V gene lost 0 bases and the J gene lost 4 bases, with 18 bases spanning the gap. This CDR3 has 17 residues. The germline CDR1 and CDR2 sequences are SGHTA and FQGNSA. CDR3: CASSLAVMRRGFYGYTF. CDR3 DNA: TGTGCCAGCAGCTTAGCCGTGATGAGACGGGGTTTCTATGGCTACACCTTC.

The CDR3 DNA reads as TGTGCCAGCAGACTAGCGGGGAGGAACGAGCAGTACTTC. It codes for CASRLAGRNEQYF. This chain links TRBV5-4 with TRBJ2-7; 10 bases fit TRBD2. The junction had 4 bases not matched to a gene; V was cut back by 5 bases and J by 5 bases. Germline lookup yields CDR1 SGHNT and CDR2 YYREEE (reference sequence). This CDR3 has 13 amino acids.

This chain links TRBV11-2 with TRBJ2-2; tentatively, D is TRBD2 (6 bases). CDR1 SGHAT and CDR2 FQNNGV come from the germline V gene. V lost 4 bases, J lost 6 bases, and 21 bases lay in between. This CDR3 region has 17 residues. CDR3: CASSSNWGVGRSGELFF. The CDR3 DNA sequence: TGTGCCAGCAGCTCCAATTGGGGAGTGGGGAGGTCCGGGGAGCTGTTTTTT.

The J gene is TRBJ1-1, the V gene TRBV19, with 9 bases fitting TRBD1. V was pared by 5 bases and J by 10 bases, with 8 bases of the junction left unmatched. CDR3 size: 13 residues. Germline V CDR1 and CDR2: LNHDA, SQIVND (reference sequence). The CDR3 DNA follows: TGTGCCAGTAGTGTTCGGGACAGGGAACGAGCTTTCTTT. This codes for CASSVRDRERAFF.

This chain uses TRBV4-2 with TRBJ2-2; D unresolved. Germline-derived CDR1 and CDR2 are LGHNA and YNFKEQ. This CDR3 spans 16 amino acids. V was clipped by 4 bases and J by 8 bases, with 20 bases between them. CDR3 sequence reads: CASSRSLGGQTGELFF. As DNA, the CDR3 is TGTGCCAGCAGCCGATCCCTTGGCGGTCAGACTGGGGAGCTGTTTTTT.

Worth noting for this clone: This sample also contains other DNA sequences that code for the same CDR3. CDR3 nucleotide sequence: TGTGCCAGCAAGACGGGGGAGTCCTATAATTCACCCCTCCACTTT. It yields the protein CASKTGESYNSPLHF. The J gene is TRBJ1-6, the V gene TRBV2; possible D gene TRBD1, 5 bases. The germline V gene has CDR1 SNHLY and CDR2 FYNNEI. This CDR3 has 15 amino acids. Trimming stripped 7 bases from V and 1 base from J, with 11 bases between.

V usage is TRBV5-1 and J usage is TRBJ2-1; D is possibly TRBD2 (6 bases). CDR3 length equals 15 residues. Germline V gives CDR1 SGHRS, CDR2 YFSETQ. Trimming took off 0 bases at V and 6 bases at J, with 13 bases between the two ends. For the CDR3, the DNA is TGCGCCAGCAGCTTGGACTCGGGACTCGTCAATGAGCAGTTCTTC. Its translation: CASSLDSGLVNEQFF.

The CDR3 here is CASSTPGTGGNEQYF. The CDR3 nucleotides are TGCGCCAGCAGCACCCCCGGGACAGGGGGTAACGAGCAGTACTTC. The rearrangement joins TRBV5-1 to TRBJ2-7; 11 bases fit TRBD1. This CDR3 region has 15 residues. Trimming removed 4 bases from V and 5 bases from J; junction bases left unmatched: 8. In germline, CDR1 is SGHRS, CDR2 YFSETQ.

The rearrangement links TRBV5-4 to TRBJ1-1, with D perhaps TRBD1 (6 bases). Germline V gene sequence: CDR1 SGHNT, CDR2 YYREEE (reference sequence). Trimming shortened V by 0 bases and J by 11 bases, and 20 bases separated the two germline ends. This CDR3 has 15 residues. The CDR3 loop is CASSLDRVVVARAFF. The CDR3 DNA is TGTGCCAGCAGCTTGGACAGGGTCGTTGTTGCAAGGGCTTTCTTT.

Comment on this clone: One junction end does not reproduce the germline sequence, and a read error may be involved. Other DNA sequences within the sample encode an identical CDR3. The V gene is TRBV15, the J gene TRBJ2-1; TRBD1 agrees at 7 bases. The CDR3 consists of 15 residues. Germline CDR1 LNHNV, CDR2 YYDKDF (reference sequence). The CDR3 coding sequence is TGTGCCACTAGCAGAGGAAGGGACAGCTACAATGAGCAGTTCTTC. This codes for CATSRGRDSYNEQFF.

The chain combines TRBV5-1 with TRBJ2-1; 7 bases map to TRBD1. Germline V lookup: CDR1 SGHRS, CDR2 YFSETQ. The V gene end was trimmed by 4 bases and the J gene end by 8 bases; junction bases not matched to a gene: 36. CDR3 size: 23 residues. Here the CDR3 reads CASSPGLRHPGGINSEFTYEQFF. The CDR3 coding sequence is TGCGCCAGCAGCCCTGGACTCAGACACCCAGGGGGTATAAACTCAGAATTTACTTATGAGCAGTTCTTC.

V and J are TRBV4-1 and TRBJ1-2; 7 nucleotides align to TRBD1. Per germline, CDR1 MGHRA and CDR2 YSYEKL. This CDR3 is 15 amino acids long. J lost 3 bases, V lost 4 bases, and 8 bases had no gene match. This CDR3 reads CASSRSRGADYGYTF. The CDR3, as DNA: TGCGCCAGCAGCCGAAGCAGGGGGGCGGACTATGGCTACACCTTC.

The chain links TRBV5-1 to TRBJ2-2; TRBD1 matches 11 bases. This CDR3 comprises 18 residues. V dropped 4 bases and J dropped 1; count of bases not matched to a gene: 9. CDR1 SGHRS and CDR2 YFSETQ come from the germline V gene. CDR3 region: CASSPQGQGARNTGELFF. The CDR3 nucleotides read TGCGCCAGCAGCCCACAAGGACAGGGGGCGCGGAACACCGGGGAGCTGTTTTTT. Together with reference TRBV5-1 and TRBJ2-2, the CDR3 gives the full variable domain: KAGVTQTPRYLIKTRGQQVTLSCSPISGHRSVSWYQQTPGQGLQFLFEYFSETQRNKGNFPGRFSGRQFSNSRSEMNVSTLELGDSALYLCASSPQGQGARNTGELFFGEGSRLTVL.

The chain carries TRBV15 and TRBJ1-2; D remains unclear. Between the trimmed V and J ends, which lost 3 bases and 1 base, there was a span of 12 bases. The CDR3 spans 15 residues. Germline V lookup: CDR1 LNHNV, CDR2 YYDKDF (reference sequence). The CDR3 region is CATSSKTGSNYGYTF. The CDR3 coding sequence is TGTGCCACCAGCAGTAAAACGGGGAGTAACTATGGCTACACCTTC. Together with reference TRBV15 and TRBJ1-2, the CDR3 gives the full variable domain: DAMVIQNPRYQVTQFGKPVTLSCSQTLNHNVMYWYQQKSSQAPKLLFHYYDKDFNNEADTPDNFQSRRPNTSFCFLDIRSPGLGDTAMYLCATSSKTGSNYGYTFGSGTRLTVV.

The chain employs TRBV5-6 and TRBJ2-2, with D perhaps matching TRBD2 (7 bases). Looked up from germline, CDR1 is SGHDT and CDR2 is YYEEEE. V was cut by 3 bases and J by 4 bases, with 10 bases left in between. The CDR3 totals 14 residues. The CDR3 nucleotides are TGTGCCAGCAGCTGGGGGGGGGCCACCGGGGAGCTGTTTTTT. As protein: CASSWGGATGELFF.

The chain has TRBV5-1 and TRBJ2-4; tentatively, D is TRBD2 (6 bases). Germline V lookup: CDR1 SGHRS, CDR2 YFSETQ. CDR3 length: 16 residues. Trimming left V 0 bases short and J 1 base short, with 11 bases between. CDR3 region: CASSLASDPAKNIQYF. CDR3 nucleotide sequence: TGCGCCAGCAGCTTGGCTAGCGATCCGGCCAAAAACATTCAGTACTTC.

The V gene is TRBV7-9, the J gene TRBJ2-2; D possibly corresponds to TRBD1 (5 bases). The germline V gene has CDR1 SEHNR and CDR2 FQNEAQ (reference sequence). V lost 1 base and J 3 bases, leaving 12 bases between the germline ends. The CDR3 extends over 16 amino acids. For the CDR3, the DNA is TGTGCCAGCAGCTTAGGTGCAGGGTTTTACACCGGGGAGCTGTTTTTT. This translates into CASSLGAGFYTGELFF. Drawing the rest from reference TRBV7-9 and TRBJ2-2, the complete variable domain is DTGVSQNPRHKITKRGQNVTFRCDPISEHNRLYWYRQTLGQGPEFLTYFQNEAQLEKSRLLSDRFSAERPKGSFSTLEIQRTEQGDSAMYLCASSLGAGFYTGELFFGEGSRLTVL.

The chain couples TRBV6-1 to TRBJ1-1, with D unclear. Germline-derived CDR1 and CDR2 are MNHNS and SASEGT. V was shortened by 1 base and J by 10 bases, with 13 bases between the two germline ends. The CDR3 runs 13 residues. The CDR3 DNA follows: TGTGCCAGCAGTGAAGGGGCGGGGAAGGCAGCTTTCTTT. It encodes CASSEGAGKAAFF.

The chain has TRBV15 and TRBJ1-4, with D tentatively TRBD1 (5 bases). V lost 2 bases to trimming and J lost 8 bases, with 12 bases between them. Germline CDR1 LNHNV, CDR2 YYDKDF (reference sequence). This CDR3 contains 14 residues. DNA for the CDR3: TGTGCCACCAGCAGAAAAGGGGTAGAGGAAAAACTGTTTTTT. It is translated as CATSRKGVEEKLFF.

The rearrangement joins TRBV4-1 to TRBJ2-3; possible D gene TRBD2, 5 bases. The V end lost 2 bases, the J end lost 4 bases, and 13 bases lay between the germline ends. This CDR3 is 15 amino acids long. The V gene's germline CDR1 is MGHRA and CDR2 YSYEKL. CDR3 coding DNA: TGCGCCAGCAGCCAACCCGAGCGGCCCCCAGATACGCAGTATTTT. This gives the protein CASSQPERPPDTQYF.

The genes are TRBV5-1 and TRBJ2-7, with D perhaps TRBD2 (5 bases). CDR1 is SGHRS and CDR2 is YFSETQ in the germline V gene. V lost 0 bases, J lost 4 bases, and 14 bases lay in between. CDR3 length: 15 amino acids. CDR3 in amino acids: CASSLAAYPGYEQYF. The CDR3 nucleotides are TGCGCCAGCAGCTTGGCGGCCTACCCGGGGTACGAGCAGTACTTC.